This TCR beta chain is from a study of T cell changes during pregnancy in multiple sclerosis. Profiling relied on immunoSEQ multiplex PCR, and the TCRdb table lists in-frame clones only, not all of them. The sample consists of around 75,000 clones, approximately 95% of them appearing once. V shed 5 bases and J shed 5 bases, with 12 bases lying between them. Germline V CDR1 and CDR2: SGHTA, FQGNSA. This CDR3 spans 13 amino acids. The input for sequencing was CD4+ T cells from peripheral blood mononuclear cells, taken after pregnancy. The chain carries TRBV7-2 and TRBJ2-5; D gene uncertain. This TCR derives from a female donor with multiple sclerosis, enrolled in a pregnancy study. CDR3: CASSRKAGETQYF. The CDR3 DNA sequence: TGTGCCAGCAGCCGCAAGGCCGGGGAGACCCAGTACTTC.